The next 32 T cell receptor beta chains were all read from a single sample in a study of OX40 agonist ivuxolimab in advanced cancers. The protocol was immunoSEQ multiplex PCR, while the TCRdb copy is restricted to in-frame clones and leaves out a portion. The sample comprises fewer than 85,000 clones, around four fifths of which are singletons, and around 1.7% rests with the top ten. This specimen consisted of CD4+ or CD8+ T cells sorted from blood, obtained in a trial of the OX40 agonist ivuxolimab. All receptors derive from an adult with an advanced solid tumor such as melanoma, head and neck, liver or kidney cancer.

The CDR3 region is CASSPGPNQETQYF. The CDR3 region has the DNA TGTGCCAGCAGTCCGGGACCTAACCAAGAGACCCAGTACTTC. The chain couples TRBV2 to TRBJ2-5; D is tentatively TRBD1 or TRBD2 (5 bases each). V was trimmed by 5 bases and J by 0 bases, leaving 10 bases between them. Germline values: CDR1 SNHLY, CDR2 FYNNEI. The CDR3 is made up of 14 amino acids.

The chain combines TRBV18 with TRBJ1-2, with TRBD1 as a possible D gene (6 bases). The CDR3 is 16 residues long. Germline loops: CDR1 KGHSH, CDR2 LQKENI. V gave up 1 base and J gave up 7 bases, with 19 bases separating them. In DNA form, the CDR3 reads TGTGCCAGCTCACCACAAATCCGGACCGGGGGGCGTGGCTACACCTTC. Amino acid sequence: CASSPQIRTGGRGYTF.

The CDR3 loop reads CASLQTAGFNYGYTF. The DNA of the CDR3 is TGTGCCAGTCTCCAGACCGCCGGGTTTAACTATGGCTACACCTTC. The V and J genes are TRBV19 and TRBJ1-2, with D unresolved. Germline CDR1 and CDR2: LNHDA and SQIVND (reference sequence). The CDR3 runs to 15 residues. V shed 8 bases and J shed 1 base, with 17 bases lying between them.

The rearrangement links TRBV5-4 to TRBJ2-3; D call uncertain. Between the trimmed V and J ends, which lost 0 bases and 1 base, there was a span of 6 bases. The germline CDR1 and CDR2 sequences are SGHNT and YYREEE (reference sequence). This CDR3 contains 14 residues. As DNA, the CDR3 is TGTGCCAGCAGCTTGGCGAGCGGCACAGATACGCAGTATTTT. Encoded protein: CASSLASGTDTQYF.

The V and J genes are TRBV5-1 and TRBJ2-3, with D unclear. CDR3 length: 14 residues. The V gene's germline CDR1 is SGHRS and CDR2 YFSETQ. Trimming took 3 bases from V and 2 from J, leaving 10 bases between them. Here the CDR3 reads CASSSDPDTDTQYF. CDR3 DNA sequence: TGCGCCAGCAGCTCAGACCCTGACACAGATACGCAGTATTTT.

The chain is built from TRBV7-9 and TRBJ1-2; possibly TRBD1 for D (5 bases). Germline CDR1 and CDR2: SEHNR and FQNEAQ (reference sequence). The CDR3 covers 14 residues. Trimming took 0 bases from V and 6 from J, leaving 11 bases between them. CDR3 coding DNA: TGTGCCAGCAGCTTAGCTTCAGGGCTGGATGGCTACACCTTC. Protein product: CASSLASGLDGYTF.

Only one count was recorded for this clone. CDR3 in amino acids: CASSRAGRDQPQHF. In DNA, the CDR3 is TGTGCCAGCAGCCGAGCCGGAAGGGATCAGCCCCAGCATTTT. The chain couples TRBV7-8 to TRBJ1-5, with D uncertain. This CDR3 contains 14 residues. CDR1 is SGHVS and CDR2 is FQNEAQ in the germline V gene. V was cut by 5 bases and J by 5 bases, with 13 bases left in between.

This rearrangement joins TRBV6-5 to TRBJ2-7; D possibly matches TRBD1 or TRBD2 (5 bases each). From germline, CDR1 is MNHEY and CDR2 SVGAGI. Trimming shortened V by 6 bases and J by 2 bases, and 17 bases separated the two germline ends. The CDR3 has 15 amino acids. In DNA, the CDR3 is TGTGCCAGCAGAAGAACTCGGGACGGACCCTACGAGCAGTACTTC. Amino acid sequence: CASRRTRDGPYEQYF.

CDR3 region: CSVLPHYTF. The CDR3 DNA is TGCAGCGTCTTACCCCACTACACCTTC. The chain uses TRBV29-1 and TRBJ1-2; D unclear. V gave up 6 bases and J gave up 10 bases, with 9 bases separating them. This CDR3 comprises 9 residues. Germline assignment: CDR1 SQVTM and CDR2 ANQGSEA.

The chain carries TRBV5-5 and TRBJ2-7; D remains ambiguous. This CDR3 spans 12 amino acids. Trimming stripped 1 base from V and 6 bases from J, with 8 bases between. Germline lookup yields CDR1 SGHKS and CDR2 YYEKEE (reference sequence). CDR3 residues: CASSLSPREQYF. The DNA of the CDR3 is TGTGCCAGCAGCTTGTCCCCACGCGAGCAGTACTTC.

The CDR3 DNA reads TGCGCCAGCAGCTTGGGGGAGTACCTCTACAATGAGCAGTTCTTC. Translating it yields CASSLGEYLYNEQFF. This chain links TRBV5-1 with TRBJ2-1; tentatively, D is TRBD2 (5 bases). Germline values: CDR1 SGHRS, CDR2 YFSETQ. The CDR3 has 15 residues. The germline V and J ends were trimmed by 0 bases and 3 bases, with 10 bases remaining between them.

J is TRBJ1-3 and V is TRBV6-1; TRBD1 matches at 9 bases. CDR3 length: 15 residues. Germline lookup yields CDR1 MNHNS and CDR2 SASEGT. J gave up 4 bases and V 8 bases, and 9 bases lay outside the gene matches. The CDR3 DNA reads TGTGCCAGCCGGGACAGGGCTCTTCTGGGAAACACCATATATTTT. Protein: CASRDRALLGNTIYF.

The chain is built from TRBV5-1 and TRBJ2-3, with 9 nucleotides matching TRBD2. V lost 2 bases and J lost 5; bases outside the gene matches: 12. CDR3 length: 17 residues. Germline-derived CDR1 and CDR2 are SGHRS and YFSETQ. This CDR3 is CASSLGLALGREDTQYF. DNA for the CDR3: TGCGCCAGCAGCTTAGGACTAGCGCTCGGGCGGGAAGATACGCAGTATTTT.

DNA of the CDR3: TGTGCCAGCAGCTGGGGGGGAGAGACTAACTATGGCTACACCTTC. Encoded protein: CASSWGGETNYGYTF. The V call is TRBV7-9, the J call TRBJ1-2; weak D call: TRBD1 (5 bases). Germline V gene lookup returns CDR1 SEHNR and CDR2 FQNEAQ (reference sequence). The CDR3 loop spans 15 amino acids. Trimming took off 4 bases at V and 0 bases at J, with 12 bases between the two ends.

The chain combines TRBV7-9 with TRBJ1-2; tentatively, D is TRBD1 (5 bases). Germline loops: CDR1 SEHNR, CDR2 FQNEAQ (reference sequence). CDR3 length equals 14 residues. Between the trimmed V and J ends, which lost 7 bases and 8 bases, there was a span of 20 bases. This chain's CDR3 is CASTRAARVEGYTF. CDR3 nucleotides: TGTGCCAGCACCAGGGCCGCCCGGGTCGAGGGCTACACCTTC.

This chain links TRBV6-5 with TRBJ2-5; D is unclear. Between the trimmed V and J ends, which lost 6 bases and 5 bases, there was a span of 10 bases. This CDR3 has 12 residues. The germline V gene has CDR1 MNHEY and CDR2 SVGAGI. CDR3 in amino acids: CASRAARETQYF. The CDR3 coding sequence is TGTGCCAGCAGGGCAGCCCGGGAGACCCAGTACTTC.

V usage is TRBV6-1 and J usage is TRBJ2-7; D unclear. Germline V lookup: CDR1 MNHNS, CDR2 SASEGT. The CDR3 extends over 11 amino acids. The V gene lost 4 bases and the J gene lost 1 base, with 2 bases spanning the gap. In DNA form, the CDR3 reads TGTGCCAGCAGTGCTTCCTACGAGCAGTACTTC. Translation: CASSASYEQYF.

There are a few counts of this clone. The chain employs TRBV4-1 and TRBJ1-2, with 9 bases matching TRBD1. The length of the CDR3 is 15 residues. The germline V gene encodes CDR1 MGHRA and CDR2 YSYEKL. V trimming: 4 bases; J trimming: 4 bases; junction bases outside the gene matches: 7. The CDR3 coding sequence is TGCGCCAGCAGCCCAGGGACAGGGTGGGCCTATGGCTACACCTTC. This codes for CASSPGTGWAYGYTF.

The chain recombines TRBV11-3 with TRBJ1-6; perhaps TRBD1 as D (6 bases). Germline CDR1 reads SGHNT; CDR2 reads YENEEA. The CDR3 contains 15 residues. Trimming took off 1 base at V and 4 bases at J, with 8 bases between the two ends. CDR3 sequence: CASSLADRYNSPLHF. In nucleotides, the CDR3 is TGTGCCAGCAGCTTAGCGGACAGATATAATTCACCCCTCCACTTT.

The chain links TRBV7-8 to TRBJ1-6; D remains unclear. CDR1 SGHVS and CDR2 FQNEAQ come from the germline V gene. The CDR3 totals 11 residues. Between the trimmed V and J ends, which lost 5 bases and 7 bases, there was a span of 3 bases. The CDR3 sequence is CASSLNSPLHF. The CDR3 region has the DNA TGTGCCAGCAGCCTCAATTCACCCCTCCACTTT.

This chain joins TRBV5-1 and TRBJ2-2, with 7 bases that match TRBD1. The CDR3 length is 16 residues. V dropped 0 bases and J dropped 5; count of bases not matched to a gene: 7. Germline V lookup: CDR1 SGHRS, CDR2 YFSETQ. The CDR3 DNA sequence: TGCGCCAGCAGCTTGGCCGGGACAGCGAGTACCGGGGAGCTGTTTTTT. Its protein is CASSLAGTASTGELFF.

The chain is built from TRBV19 and TRBJ2-7; 7 nucleotides align to TRBD2. This CDR3 is built from 13 residues. CDR1 and CDR2 (germline): LNHDA, SQIVND (reference sequence). V was clipped by 10 bases and J by 4 bases; unmatched bases: 10. Here the CDR3 reads CATSTSGVYEQYF. CDR3 sequence (DNA): TGTGCCACCTCAACCAGCGGGGTTTACGAGCAGTACTTC.

The V and J genes are TRBV7-9 and TRBJ1-1; no reliable D call. Germline-derived CDR1 and CDR2 are SEHNR and FQNEAQ (reference sequence). CDR3 length: 12 amino acids. The V end lost 5 bases, the J end lost 4 bases, and 8 bases lay between the germline ends. In nucleotides, the CDR3 is TGTGCCAGCAGCCTCGATGGCACTGAAGCTTTCTTT. As protein: CASSLDGTEAFF.

The chain uses TRBV27 and TRBJ2-7; perhaps TRBD2 as D (6 bases). CDR3 length: 14 amino acids. Germline CDR1 reads MNHEY; CDR2 reads SMNVEV (reference sequence). V was shortened by 7 bases and J by 4 bases, with 17 bases between the two germline ends. CDR3 region: CASTARGSGYEQYF. CDR3 in DNA: TGTGCCAGCACTGCTAGGGGTAGCGGATACGAGCAGTACTTC.

The rearrangement uses TRBV6-5 and TRBJ2-2; 9 nucleotides line up with TRBD1. The V gene's germline CDR1 is MNHEY and CDR2 SVGAGI. The CDR3 totals 15 residues. The J segment lost 3 bases and the V segment lost 7 bases, leaving 6 bases of the junction unmatched. CDR3 sequence: CASIPGQGYTGELFF. The DNA of the CDR3 is TGTGCCAGCATCCCGGGACAGGGTTACACCGGGGAGCTGTTTTTT.

The rearrangement joins TRBV5-5 to TRBJ1-1; D call uncertain. V was trimmed by 2 bases and J by 0 bases, leaving 8 bases between them. Germline-derived CDR1 and CDR2 are SGHKS and YYEKEE (reference sequence). CDR3 length: 14 amino acids. Here the CDR3 DNA reads TGTGCCAGCAGCTTCGACGGTGTGAACACTGAAGCTTTCTTT. Translating it yields CASSFDGVNTEAFF.

There are a few counts of this clone. This chain joins TRBV5-1 and TRBJ2-3; D tentatively fits TRBD1 or TRBD2 (5 bases each). Trimming shortened V by 0 bases and J by 6 bases, and 17 bases separated the two germline ends. CDR3 size: 16 residues. CDR1 is SGHRS, CDR2 YFSETQ, per germline. The CDR3 DNA is TGCGCCAGCAGCTTGGCCGGGGCCCTCCTTCCGGATACGCAGTATTTT. Translation: CASSLAGALLPDTQYF. The complete variable domain, with remaining parts taken from reference TRBV5-1 and TRBJ2-3, reads KAGVTQTPRYLIKTRGQQVTLSCSPISGHRSVSWYQQTPGQGLQFLFEYFSETQRNKGNFPGRFSGRQFSNSRSEMNVSTLELGDSALYLCASSLAGALLPDTQYFGPGTRLTVL.

The V and J genes are TRBV7-8 and TRBJ2-2; 9 bases map to TRBD2. Losses at the gene ends were 5 bases for V and 2 bases for J; bases not matched to a gene: 6. Germline values: CDR1 SGHVS, CDR2 FQNEAQ. The CDR3 covers 16 residues. The CDR3 reads CASSATSGANTGELFF. The CDR3 nucleotides read TGTGCCAGCAGCGCGACTAGCGGAGCTAACACCGGGGAGCTGTTTTTT.

This clone was seen only a few times. This sequence joins TRBV19 and TRBJ2-1; TRBD1 agrees at 8 bases. V was pared by 8 bases and J by 7 bases, with 10 bases of the junction left unmatched. This CDR3 region has 14 residues. Germline V gene sequence: CDR1 LNHDA, CDR2 SQIVND (reference sequence). The CDR3 coding sequence is TGTGCCAGTCGCAATCAGGGGGCGAGGAATGAGCAGTTCTTC. It encodes CASRNQGARNEQFF.

The rearrangement uses TRBV4-1 and TRBJ1-1; TRBD1 aligns across 8 bases. V lost 6 bases and J lost 2; bases outside the gene matches: 8. The CDR3 is 15 amino acids. CDR1 is MGHRA and CDR2 is YSYEKL in the germline V gene. The CDR3 bases are TGCGCCAGCAGACCCGGGACAGGAGCCAACACTGAAGCTTTCTTT. Its translation: CASRPGTGANTEAFF.

V usage is TRBV29-1 and J usage is TRBJ1-2; 9 positions match TRBD1. The CDR3 sequence is 13 residues long. The V gene end was trimmed by 7 bases and the J gene end by 3 bases; junction bases not matched to a gene: 6. Per germline, CDR1 SQVTM and CDR2 ANQGSEA. CDR3 coding DNA: TGCAGCGGATCACAGGGGGCGGACTATGGCTACACCTTC. Protein: CSGSQGADYGYTF.

The chain employs TRBV5-4 and TRBJ1-1, with D possibly being TRBD1 (6 bases). V was trimmed by 0 bases and J by 4 bases, leaving 19 bases between them. Germline lookup yields CDR1 SGHNT and CDR2 YYREEE (reference sequence). The CDR3 extends over 17 amino acids. The CDR3 nucleotides are TGTGCCAGCAGCTTGGCAAGAGGGACATCACTGGGCACTGAAGCTTTCTTT. Translated, it gives CASSLARGTSLGTEAFF.